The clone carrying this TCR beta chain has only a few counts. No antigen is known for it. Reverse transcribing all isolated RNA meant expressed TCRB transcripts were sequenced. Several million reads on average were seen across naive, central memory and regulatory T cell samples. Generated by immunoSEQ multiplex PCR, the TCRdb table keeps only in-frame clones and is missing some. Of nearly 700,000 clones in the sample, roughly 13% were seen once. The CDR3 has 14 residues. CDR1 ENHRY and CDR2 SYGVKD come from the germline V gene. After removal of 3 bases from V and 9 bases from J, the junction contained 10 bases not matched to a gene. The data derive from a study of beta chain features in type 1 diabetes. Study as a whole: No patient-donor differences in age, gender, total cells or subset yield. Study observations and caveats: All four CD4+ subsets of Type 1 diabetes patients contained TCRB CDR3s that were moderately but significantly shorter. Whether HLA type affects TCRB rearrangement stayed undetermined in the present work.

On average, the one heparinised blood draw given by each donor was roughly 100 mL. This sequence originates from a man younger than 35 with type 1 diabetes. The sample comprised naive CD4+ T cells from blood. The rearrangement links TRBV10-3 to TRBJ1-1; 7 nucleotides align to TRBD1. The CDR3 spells CAISEISRDSQAFF. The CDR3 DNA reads TGTGCCATCAGTGAAATCTCACGGGACAGCCAAGCTTTCTTT.